This T cell receptor beta chain was found in a study of CD8+ T cells in alopecia areata. The wider study: Severity was scored as percentage of affected scalp area in treated patients.

Whole-study findings and limits: Mice showed TCR sharing more clearly than patients did, possibly owing to HLA. While patients received tofacitinib, many expanded lesional clones remained present in scalp and blood.

In regard to this clone: The antigen remains undetermined.

As the sequencing template, cDNA was produced by extracting RNA and reverse transcribing it. TCRdb's copy holds only in-frame clones and misses some; the assay was immunoSEQ multiplex PCR. In the table there are some 210,000 clones, approximately 67% of which are singletons. Specified treatment: oral pan-JAK inhibitor, 5-10 mg twice daily. Peripheral blood, together with lesional scalp punch biopsies, was collected from alopecia areata patients. V shed 6 bases, J shed 11 bases, and the junction held 7 bases outside the gene matches. The CDR3 is 11 residues long. Germline V gene lookup returns CDR1 MNHEY and CDR2 SVGAGI.

The rearrangement links TRBV6-5 to TRBJ2-7; 7 nucleotides align to TRBD1. The sample was CD4+ T cells sorted from blood, taken between weeks 43 and 45, from a patient treated with tofacitinib. The TCR sequence derives from a human donor with alopecia areata. Here the CDR3 DNA reads TGTGCCAGCAGCGCCCTCGGGACAGAGTACTTC. It is translated as CASSALGTEYF.